Listed here are 24 T cell receptor beta chains from one sample, sequenced in a study of control samples from healthy donors and cancer patients. Profiled with immunoSEQ multiplex PCR; TCRdb holds only in-frame clones, not every one. The sample has about 120,000 clones, approximately 90% seen once. The sample taken for sequencing was blood. These receptors came from a man aged 25 to 45 in good health.

V usage is TRBV2 and J usage is TRBJ1-5; no firm D call. Trimming shortened V by 7 bases and J by 7 bases, and 14 bases separated the two germline ends. The CDR3 loop spans 13 amino acids. Germline values: CDR1 SNHLY, CDR2 FYNNEI. The CDR3 region has the DNA TGTGCCAGCACATACGGGAGAGACCAGCCCCAGCATTTT. Its protein is CASTYGRDQPQHF.

The chain links TRBV5-1 to TRBJ1-1, with D unresolved. Trimming removed 1 base at V and 0 bases at J, with 4 bases between. Per the germline V gene, CDR1 is SGHRS and CDR2 is YFSETQ. CDR3 length: 13 residues. Written as DNA, the CDR3 is TGCGCCAGCAGCTTGTACGTGAACACTGAAGCTTTCTTT. The encoded protein is CASSLYVNTEAFF.

This clone has just a few counts. V and J are TRBV2 and TRBJ1-2; TRBD1 might be the D (6 bases). Germline CDR1 and CDR2: SNHLY and FYNNEI. The V gene lost 3 bases and the J gene lost 3 bases, with 8 bases spanning the gap. This CDR3 spans 13 amino acids. CDR3 DNA: TGTGCCAGCAGTGAGGGGGCGGACTATGGCTACACCTTC. Residues: CASSEGADYGYTF.

The chain recombines TRBV9 with TRBJ1-1; a weak D match, TRBD1 (5 bases). The germline gives CDR1 SGDLS, CDR2 YYNGEE. The germline V and J ends were trimmed by 0 bases and 3 bases, with 18 bases remaining between them. The CDR3 loop spans 17 amino acids. CDR3: CASSVERQGDWDTEAFF. CDR3 sequence (DNA): TGTGCCAGCAGCGTAGAGCGGCAGGGAGATTGGGACACTGAAGCTTTCTTT.

V gene TRBV27 combines with J gene TRBJ1-2; TRBD1 aligns across 10 bases. Germline V gene lookup returns CDR1 MNHEY and CDR2 SMNVEV (reference sequence). The CDR3 consists of 15 residues. Trimming removed 7 bases from V and 4 bases from J; junction bases left unmatched: 9. The CDR3 spells CASTPRGTGAYGYTF. In DNA form, the CDR3 reads TGTGCCAGCACTCCCCGAGGGACAGGGGCCTATGGCTACACCTTC.

V and J are TRBV5-1 and TRBJ2-3; D not resolved. V was cut by 0 bases and J by 2 bases, with 13 bases left in between. The CDR3 totals 16 residues. Germline-derived CDR1 and CDR2 are SGHRS and YFSETQ. The CDR3 here is CASSLGQYPNTDTQYF. CDR3 coding DNA: TGCGCCAGCAGCTTGGGCCAGTACCCTAACACAGATACGCAGTATTTT. The complete variable domain, with remaining parts taken from reference TRBV5-1 and TRBJ2-3, reads KAGVTQTPRYLIKTRGQQVTLSCSPISGHRSVSWYQQTPGQGLQFLFEYFSETQRNKGNFPGRFSGRQFSNSRSEMNVSTLELGDSALYLCASSLGQYPNTDTQYFGPGTRLTVL.

The chain employs TRBV5-4 and TRBJ2-1, with 11 bases that match TRBD2. Germline V gene data show CDR1 as SGHNT and CDR2 as YYREEE (reference sequence). Trimming cost V 2 bases and J 7 bases; bases outside gene matches: 2. The CDR3 has 14 amino acids. DNA for the CDR3: TGTGCCAGCAGCTTTAGCGGGGGGGGAAATGAGCAGTTCTTC. It encodes CASSFSGGGNEQFF. Full variable domain (remainder filled in from reference TRBV5-4 and TRBJ2-1): ETGVTQSPTHLIKTRGQQVTLRCSSQSGHNTVSWYQQALGQGPQFIFQYYREEENGRGNFPPRFSGLQFPNYSSELNVNALELDDSALYLCASSFSGGGNEQFFGPGTRLTVL.

This chain connects TRBV9 to TRBJ1-5; D is uncertain. The V gene lost 4 bases and the J gene lost 0 bases, with 11 bases spanning the gap. This CDR3 region has 15 residues. The V gene's germline CDR1 is SGDLS and CDR2 YYNGEE. CDR3 region: CASSFDGNSNQPQHF. The CDR3 DNA is TGTGCCAGCAGCTTTGACGGTAATAGCAATCAGCCCCAGCATTTT.

V is TRBV10-3 and J is TRBJ2-6; 15 bases fit TRBD2. Unmatched junction bases numbered 6, after V lost 6 bases and J lost 0 bases. This CDR3 region has 19 residues. Looked up from germline, CDR1 is ENHRY and CDR2 is SYGVKD. The CDR3 bases are TGTGCCATCAGACGGACTAGCGGGGGGGCCTTCTCTGGGGCCAACGTCCTGACTTTC. Its protein product is CAIRRTSGGAFSGANVLTF.

Here the CDR3 DNA reads TGTGCCAGCAGCCCGGGGACAGACAATGAGCAGTTCTTC. It specifies CASSPGTDNEQFF. The rearrangement uses TRBV6-5 and TRBJ2-1; 7 bases match TRBD1. Germline V CDR1 and CDR2: MNHEY, SVGAGI. The CDR3 loop spans 13 amino acids. After removal of 6 bases from V and 5 bases from J, the junction contained 4 bases not matched to a gene.

This clone was counted a few times. A read error may produce the germline difference seen at one junction end. The chain has TRBV7-3 and TRBJ1-5; possible D gene TRBD1, 5 bases. CDR1 is SGHTA and CDR2 is FQGTGA in the germline V gene. The CDR3 runs to 14 residues. CDR3 nucleotides: TGTGCCAGCAGCGTAACTTCAGGGAATCAGCCCCAGCATTTT. Protein sequence: CASSVTSGNQPQHF.

The chain recombines TRBV2 with TRBJ1-1, with D uncertain. CDR1 is SNHLY, CDR2 FYNNEI, per germline. V lost 6 bases and J lost 2, with 7 bases in between. This CDR3 region has 12 residues. In DNA form, the CDR3 reads TGTGCCAGCAGGAACTCAAACACTGAAGCTTTCTTT. As protein: CASRNSNTEAFF.

Comments on this clone: Other DNA sequences within the sample encode an identical CDR3. The V and J genes are TRBV5-1 and TRBJ1-4, with a weak D call TRBD1 (6 bases). Germline values: CDR1 SGHRS, CDR2 YFSETQ. Trimming removed 0 bases from V and 8 bases from J, with 11 bases in between. The CDR3 extends over 14 amino acids. CDR3 in amino acids: CASSLGQGKEKLFF. CDR3 DNA: TGCGCCAGCAGCTTGGGCCAGGGGAAGGAAAAACTGTTTTTT.

CDR3: CASSLATGHGYTF. The CDR3 DNA reads as TGTGCCAGCAGCTTAGCCACAGGGCATGGCTACACCTTC. The rearrangement links TRBV7-2 to TRBJ1-2; perhaps TRBD1 as D (6 bases). Germline loops: CDR1 SGHTA, CDR2 FQGNSA. CDR3 length: 13 residues. The ends were cut back, 0 bases at V and 6 bases at J, with 8 bases in the middle.

This clone has just a few counts. The CDR3 bases are TGTGCCAGCAGCCGAGGGATCTCTGGAAACACCATATATTTT. This translates into CASSRGISGNTIYF. The V call is TRBV6-5, the J call TRBJ1-3; D not certain. In germline, CDR1 is MNHEY, CDR2 SVGAGI. This CDR3 is 14 amino acids long. Trimming stripped 6 bases from V and 0 bases from J, with 9 bases between.

The chain combines TRBV5-1 with TRBJ2-3; 11 bases fit TRBD1. This CDR3 has 15 residues. V dropped 1 base and J dropped 5; count of bases not matched to a gene: 3. Germline-derived CDR1 and CDR2 are SGHRS and YFSETQ. DNA of the CDR3: TGCGCCAGCAGCTTGAGGACAGGGGGCATAGATACGCAGTATTTT. It specifies CASSLRTGGIDTQYF. The complete variable domain, with remaining parts taken from reference TRBV5-1 and TRBJ2-3, reads KAGVTQTPRYLIKTRGQQVTLSCSPISGHRSVSWYQQTPGQGLQFLFEYFSETQRNKGNFPGRFSGRQFSNSRSEMNVSTLELGDSALYLCASSLRTGGIDTQYFGPGTRLTVL.

The chain uses TRBV12-3 or TRBV12-4 and TRBJ1-1; weak D call: TRBD1 (6 bases). The CDR3 has 13 amino acids. Trimming took off 6 bases at V and 4 bases at J, with 12 bases between the two ends. The DNA for the CDR3 is TGTGCCAGCAGAGTTAGGACAGCCACTGAAGCTTTCTTT. Protein product: CASRVRTATEAFF.

The V call is TRBV7-9, the J call TRBJ1-1; 9 nucleotides agree with TRBD1. Trimming at V came to 6 bases and at J to 4 bases, leaving 3 bases not matched to a gene. This CDR3 spans 13 amino acids. From germline, CDR1 is SEHNR and CDR2 FQNEAQ (reference sequence). CDR3 protein: CASRPQGATEAFF. In DNA, the CDR3 is TGTGCCAGCAGACCACAGGGGGCCACTGAAGCTTTCTTT.

J is TRBJ2-1 and V is TRBV12-3 or TRBV12-4; no clear D gene. The CDR3 consists of 13 residues. Trimming cost V 6 bases and J 0 bases, with 6 bases left between them. CDR3: CASRMSSYNEQFF. The CDR3 DNA sequence: TGTGCCAGCAGAATGAGCTCCTACAATGAGCAGTTCTTC.

This sequence joins TRBV12-5 and TRBJ1-5, with unresolved D. The CDR3 runs to 13 residues. CDR1 and CDR2 (germline): LGHNT, FRNRAP. Trimming took 3 bases from V and 4 from J, leaving 7 bases between them. CDR3 amino acids: CASGFAGNQPQHF. The CDR3 DNA reads TGTGCTAGTGGTTTCGCGGGAAATCAGCCCCAGCATTTT.

This clone was found a few times. The CDR3 protein is CASSFALAGGVDTQYF. In DNA, the CDR3 is TGTGCCAGCAGTTTCGCGCTAGCGGGGGGAGTGGATACGCAGTATTTT. This sequence joins TRBV27 and TRBJ2-3, with 11 bases fitting TRBD2. Germline loops: CDR1 MNHEY, CDR2 SMNVEV (reference sequence). V lost 3 bases and J lost 6; bases outside the gene matches: 8. The CDR3 runs 16 residues.

In its sample, this clone was seen once. This sequence joins TRBV2 and TRBJ1-1; 7 nucleotides agree with TRBD1. The CDR3 extends over 14 amino acids. CDR1 and CDR2 (germline): SNHLY, FYNNEI. V lost 6 bases, J lost 4 bases, and 8 bases stayed unmatched. CDR3 sequence reads: CASSATGVGTEAFF. CDR3 coding DNA: TGTGCCAGCAGCGCCACAGGGGTGGGCACTGAAGCTTTCTTT.

This clone was seen just once. The chain couples TRBV7-8 to TRBJ1-1; the D is unclear. CDR3 size: 14 residues. Trimming stripped 1 base from V and 2 bases from J, with 8 bases between. The germline gives CDR1 SGHVS, CDR2 FQNEAQ. CDR3 residues: CASSLGAANTEAFF. CDR3 DNA: TGTGCCAGCAGCTTAGGGGCCGCAAACACTGAAGCTTTCTTT.

This rearrangement joins TRBV6-5 to TRBJ1-1; 7 nucleotides match TRBD1. The length of the CDR3 is 13 residues. Germline V gene lookup returns CDR1 MNHEY and CDR2 SVGAGI. With 6 bases clipped from V and 4 bases from J, the junction kept 5 bases outside the gene matches. CDR3 DNA sequence: TGTGCCAGCAGGGGACAGTTCCTCACTGAAGCTTTCTTT. Protein sequence: CASRGQFLTEAFF.